The next 31 T cell receptor beta chains were all read from a single sample in a study of T cells after yellow fever vaccination (dated by TCRdb to the late 2010s). Library generation was performed with 5' RACE. The reads were generated on an Illumina HiSeq 2500. Using fastp at Q25 and MiXCR, TCRdb reprocessed the public reads and kept productive beta chains. CDR3 protein duplicates are merged, each entry listing the most common genes and DNA. This sample lists 500,000 to 650,000 distinct CDR3 sequences; about a sixth were detected once. Clones ranked in the top ten supply roughly 17% of the sample. This specimen's treatment or condition label, per the study, means: live attenuated yellow fever vaccine strain. Sequenced material: PBMCs, taken around 5 days after the first yellow fever vaccination. The source of these receptors is a man aged 18 to 35 who received the YFV17D yellow fever vaccine.

This clonotype was seen a handful of times. This rearrangement joins TRBV7-9 to TRBJ1-4; TRBD1 might be the D (5 bases). CDR1 and CDR2 from the germline V gene are SEHNR and FQNEAQ (reference sequence). The length of the CDR3 is 15 residues. The V end was cut by 1 base, the J end by 6 bases, with 12 bases between. CDR3 protein: CASSLGDSVYEKLFF. As DNA, the CDR3 is TGTGCCAGCAGCTTAGGAGACAGCGTATATGAAAAACTGTTTTTT.

Only a few counts were recorded for this clonotype. The chain links TRBV20-1 to TRBJ2-5; TRBD2 agrees at 10 bases. The length of the CDR3 is 17 residues. The junction had 15 bases not matched to a gene; V was cut back by 6 bases and J by 2 bases. Germline-derived CDR1 and CDR2 are DFQATT and SNEGSKA (reference sequence). CDR3 DNA: TGCAGTGCGCCTAGTCCGCCTGAGCGGGGGGGGCAAGAGACCCAGTACTTC. Translation: CSAPSPPERGGQETQYF.

The gene calls are TRBV27 and TRBJ2-7, with D tentatively TRBD1 or TRBD2 (5 bases each). V gave up 10 bases and J gave up 2 bases, with 18 bases separating them. The CDR3 is 14 residues long. The germline V gene has CDR1 MNHEY and CDR2 SMNVEV (reference sequence). The CDR3 DNA sequence: TGTGCCACCTCGCCGGAAGGGACCCCCTACGAGCAGTACTTC. Protein product: CATSPEGTPYEQYF.

The chain combines TRBV6-5 with TRBJ1-2; D remains unclear. Germline V CDR1 and CDR2: MNHEY, SVGAGI. V lost 0 bases and J 6 bases, leaving 11 bases between the germline ends. The CDR3 spans 14 residues. CDR3 residues: CASSYSRRTDGYTF. The CDR3 DNA sequence: TGTGCCAGCAGTTACTCGAGGAGGACCGATGGCTACACCTTC.

The rearrangement links TRBV19 to TRBJ2-4; D tentatively fits TRBD1 or TRBD2 (5 bases each). Germline V lookup: CDR1 LNHDA, CDR2 SQIVND (reference sequence). V lost 1 base and J 7 bases, leaving 11 bases between the germline ends. The CDR3 contains 14 residues. The CDR3 DNA reads TGTGCCAGTAGTATAGCGGGGCTCGTCAACATTCAGTACTTC. Its translation is CASSIAGLVNIQYF.

This sequence joins TRBV24-1 and TRBJ2-3; the D gene is possibly TRBD1 (5 bases). Germline V gives CDR1 KGHDR, CDR2 SFDVKD. Trimming pared 5 bases from V and 8 bases from J, leaving 25 bases between. This CDR3 spans 17 amino acids. CDR3 amino acids: CATSVHRGKLEHGTQYF. CDR3 nucleotide sequence: TGTGCCACCAGTGTCCATAGGGGAAAGTTGGAACACGGTACGCAGTATTTT.

The chain combines TRBV5-1 with TRBJ2-7, with 7 bases lining up with TRBD2. The length of the CDR3 is 14 residues. CDR1 SGHRS and CDR2 YFSETQ come from the germline V gene. J was trimmed by 2 bases and V by 6 bases; bases with no gene match: 8. DNA of the CDR3: TGCGCCAGCACCCCTCCGGGGGGTGCCTACGAGCAGTACGTC. Translated, it gives CASTPPGGAYEQYV.

There are a few counts of this clonotype. The V and J genes are TRBV4-3 and TRBJ2-5; D possibly corresponds to TRBD2 (6 bases). Trimming left V 0 bases short and J 2 bases short, with 16 bases between. This CDR3 contains 17 residues. Germline values: CDR1 LGHNA, CDR2 YSLEER. The CDR3 here is CASSQEAGGVPQETQYF. The CDR3 bases are TGCGCCAGCAGCCAAGAAGCAGGAGGGGTCCCGCAAGAGACCCAGTACTTC.

CDR3 in amino acids: CATSSSGGPTSGEQFF. The CDR3 bases are TGTGCCACCAGCTCTAGCGGGGGGCCAACCTCGGGGGAGCAGTTCTTC. The V call is TRBV24-1, the J call TRBJ2-1; 11 bases map to TRBD2. The CDR3 covers 16 residues. Germline V gene sequence: CDR1 KGHDR, CDR2 SFDVKD. V lost 7 bases to trimming and J lost 10 bases; unmatched junction nucleotides: 14.

This clonotype was observed a few times. The chain combines TRBV4-1 with TRBJ1-1, with 7 nucleotides matching TRBD1. Germline CDR1 is MGHRA and CDR2 is YSYEKL. The CDR3 sequence is 13 residues long. Losses at the gene ends were 4 bases for V and 4 bases for J; bases not matched to a gene: 3. The DNA of the CDR3 is TGCGCCAGCAGCCGAAACAGGGGCACTGAAGCTTTCTTT. Translating it yields CASSRNRGTEAFF.

As regards this clonotype: This may be a read error, as it is one base from a much larger clone. The genes are TRBV12-3 or TRBV12-4 and TRBJ2-3, with D perhaps TRBD1 (6 bases). The V end lost 7 bases, the J end lost 1 base, and 9 bases lay between the germline ends. This CDR3 contains 13 residues. This CDR3 is CASKGVGTDTQYF. CDR3 in DNA: TGTGCCAGCAAGGGGGTGGGCACAGATACGCAGTATTTT.

This sequence joins TRBV20-1 and TRBJ2-5; possibly TRBD2 for D (5 bases). CDR1 DFQATT and CDR2 SNEGSKA come from the germline V gene (reference sequence). V lost 6 bases to trimming and J lost 2 bases, with 16 bases between them. The CDR3 is 14 residues long. Here the CDR3 DNA reads TGCAGTGCAGCGGAGGTTTTCCGGCAAGAGACCCAGTACTTC. Translation: CSAAEVFRQETQYF.

This clonotype was detected only a few times. The chain is built from TRBV3-1 and TRBJ1-5; D might be TRBD1 (5 bases). Between the trimmed V and J ends, which lost 3 bases and 7 bases, there was a span of 7 bases. Looked up from germline, CDR1 is LGHDT and CDR2 is YNNKEL (reference sequence). The length of the CDR3 is 12 residues. The CDR3 sequence: CASSQGEQPQHF. The CDR3 DNA sequence: TGTGCCAGCAGCCAGGGGGAGCAGCCCCAGCATTTT.

This sequence joins TRBV20-1 and TRBJ2-4, with no clear D. Between the trimmed V and J ends, which lost 5 bases and 7 bases, there was a span of 15 bases. The CDR3 sequence is 13 residues long. Germline values: CDR1 DFQATT, CDR2 SNEGSKA (reference sequence). The chain's CDR3 is CSALTPSPNIQYF. CDR3 DNA sequence: TGCAGTGCTCTGACCCCCTCCCCTAACATTCAGTACTTC.

V and J are TRBV20-1 and TRBJ1-6; D uncertain. The CDR3 covers 17 residues. Germline V gene lookup returns CDR1 DFQATT and CDR2 SNEGSKA (reference sequence). V lost 0 bases and J lost 0, with 12 bases in between. The CDR3 coding sequence is TGCAGTGCTAGAGATCTATCAACGGGCTCCTATAATTCACCCCTCCACTTT. Translating it yields CSARDLSTGSYNSPLHF.

This clonotype has a handful of counts. The rearrangement uses TRBV7-3 and TRBJ1-4; D uncertain. The CDR3 has 14 amino acids. Germline-derived CDR1 and CDR2 are SGHTA and FQGTGA. V was trimmed by 1 base and J by 4 bases, leaving 7 bases between them. CDR3 nucleotides: TGTGCCAGCAGCTTAAACGCCATTAATGAAAAACTGTTTTTT. It yields the protein CASSLNAINEKLFF.

The rearrangement links TRBV6-2 or TRBV6-3 to TRBJ2-7, with 7 positions matching TRBD1. The trim removed 8 bases at V and 2 bases at J, leaving 9 bases unmatched. Looked up from germline, CDR1 is MNHEY and CDR2 is SVGEGT. The CDR3 spans 14 residues. In DNA, the CDR3 is TGTGCCAGCTCCCTCGACAGGGCCACCTACGAGCAGTACGTC. It codes for CASSLDRATYEQYV.

This chain links TRBV9 with TRBJ2-1, with a possible D match to TRBD1 (6 bases). Germline-derived CDR1 and CDR2 are SGDLS and YYNGEE. The CDR3 consists of 13 residues. The ends were cut back, 3 bases at V and 5 bases at J, with 9 bases in the middle. CDR3 in DNA: TGTGCCAGCAGCGAGGGGGAGCACAATGAGCAGTTCTTC. It yields the protein CASSEGEHNEQFF.

The CDR3 sequence is CASSKTGGEAFF. The CDR3 DNA follows: TGTGCCAGCAGCAAAACAGGTGGTGAAGCTTTCTTT. The chain recombines TRBV9 with TRBJ1-1, with TRBD1 as a possible D gene (5 bases). CDR3 length: 12 amino acids. The V end lost 4 bases, the J end lost 7 bases, and 11 bases lay between the germline ends. CDR1 and CDR2 from the germline V gene are SGDLS and YYNGEE.

This clonotype was seen only a few times. V gene TRBV12-3 or TRBV12-4 combines with J gene TRBJ1-2, with D perhaps matching TRBD1 (6 bases). V was shortened by 1 base and J by 5 bases, with 17 bases between the two germline ends. The CDR3 sequence is 16 residues long. CDR3 amino acids: CASSLGRGPLGYGYTF. CDR3 bases: TGTGCCAGCAGTTTAGGCAGGGGTCCCCTTGGGTATGGCTACACCTTC.

A remark on this clonotype: At one of its ends the junction is not consistent with the germline gene, which may arise from a read error. This chain uses TRBV20-1 with TRBJ2-2; weak D call: TRBD1 (6 bases). Germline lookup yields CDR1 DFQATT and CDR2 SNEGSKA (reference sequence). The CDR3 consists of 15 residues. For the CDR3, the DNA is TGCAATGCTAGGAACGAACAGGGAGCAACCGGGGAGCTGTTTTTT. Encoded protein: CNARNEQGATGELFF.

The V gene is TRBV11-2, the J gene TRBJ2-6, with D unclear. V lost 7 bases and J lost 15, with 16 bases in between. CDR3 size: 12 residues. The germline gives CDR1 SGHAT, CDR2 FQNNGV. The CDR3 DNA reads TGTGCCAGCACCTTCACACACCTAGACCTGACTTTC. This translates into CASTFTHLDLTF.

This clonotype was observed many times. The chain couples TRBV7-2 to TRBJ2-3; D gene unclear. V was shortened by 5 bases and J by 3 bases, with 12 bases between the two germline ends. Looked up from germline, CDR1 is SGHTA and CDR2 is FQGNSA. CDR3 length: 14 amino acids. For the CDR3, the DNA is TGTGCCAGCAGCCCTATAGTGGGGACAGATACGCAGTATTTT. Protein: CASSPIVGTDTQYF. Complete variable domain (other parts from reference TRBV7-2 and TRBJ2-3): GAGVSQSPSNKVTEKGKDVELRCDPISGHTALYWYRQSLGQGLEFLIYFQGNSAPDKSGLPSDRFSAERTGGSVSTLTIQRTQQEDSAVYLCASSPIVGTDTQYFGPGTRLTVL.

V is TRBV25-1 and J is TRBJ2-7, with D perhaps TRBD1 (5 bases). The length of the CDR3 is 14 residues. Germline CDR1 is MGHDK and CDR2 is SYGVNS. Trimming left V 2 bases short and J 3 bases short, with 11 bases between. CDR3 region: CASSEGRAIYEQYF. The CDR3 DNA follows: TGTGCCAGCAGTGAAGGCAGGGCAATCTACGAGCAGTACTTC.

A few counts support this clonotype. The chain joins TRBV7-2 to TRBJ1-2; D is undetermined. CDR1 is SGHTA, CDR2 FQGNSA, per germline. The CDR3 contains 15 residues. V shed 1 base and J shed 1 base, with 10 bases lying between them. The CDR3 DNA is TGTGCCAGCAGCTTAGTGTCAGACGGTAACTATGGCTACACCTTC. This codes for CASSLVSDGNYGYTF.

This clonotype has only a few counts. The chain employs TRBV7-9 and TRBJ2-1; tentatively, D is TRBD1 (6 bases). V shed 7 bases and J shed 5 bases, with 9 bases lying between them. The CDR3 is 12 residues long. In germline, CDR1 is SEHNR, CDR2 FQNEAQ (reference sequence). CDR3 in DNA: TGTGCCAGCAACCGACAGGACAATGAGCAGTTCTTC. Translating it yields CASNRQDNEQFF.

CDR3 region: CASSYSILGAGTDTQYF. CDR3 sequence (DNA): TGTGCCAGCAGTTACTCGATCCTTGGGGCCGGCACAGATACGCAGTATTTT. The chain joins TRBV6-2 or TRBV6-3 to TRBJ2-3; TRBD1 is a possible D gene (5 bases). CDR1 and CDR2 (germline): MNHEY, SVGEGT. Trimming stripped 0 bases from V and 1 base from J, with 14 bases between. This CDR3 spans 17 amino acids.

V is TRBV5-6 and J is TRBJ2-7, with TRBD2 matching over 8 bases. The germline CDR1 and CDR2 sequences are SGHDT and YYEEEE. V shed 4 bases, J shed 6 bases, and the junction held 12 bases outside the gene matches. This CDR3 region has 15 residues. The CDR3 loop reads CASSHKRGPPAEQYV. DNA of the CDR3: TGTGCCAGCAGCCATAAGCGGGGGCCGCCCGCCGAGCAGTACGTC.

The J gene is TRBJ1-1, the V gene TRBV7-6; D may be TRBD1 (6 bases). This CDR3 is 16 amino acids long. Germline CDR1 SGHVS, CDR2 FNYEAQ. The V and J ends lost 5 bases and 1 base respectively, with 17 bases between them. CDR3 nucleotide sequence: TGTGCCAGCAGCCTAGAAGGGGGGAGGGGGAACACTGAAGCTTTCTTT. Protein: CASSLEGGRGNTEAFF.

This clonotype has just a few counts. This chain links TRBV7-2 with TRBJ2-1; 7 bases are a match to TRBD2. This CDR3 has 16 amino acids. Looked up from germline, CDR1 is SGHTA and CDR2 is FQGNSA. Trimming took 1 base from V and 9 from J; bases not matched to a gene: 12. The CDR3 coding sequence is TGTGCCAGCAGCTTAGTTCCCGGACTTACGGGGGGTGAGCAGTTCTTC. Translating it yields CASSLVPGLTGGEQFF.

V is TRBV4-3 and J is TRBJ2-2, with D unresolved. Germline V gene sequence: CDR1 LGHNA, CDR2 YSLEER. This CDR3 is built from 14 residues. Trimming removed 5 bases at V and 0 bases at J, with 7 bases between. CDR3 sequence: CASSFDSNTGELFF. The CDR3 DNA sequence: TGCGCCAGCAGCTTCGACTCGAACACCGGGGAGCTGTTTTTT.